A single sample gave rise to the 18 T cell receptor beta chains below, sequenced in a study of technical replicates of blood from a few donors. Profiling relied on immunoSEQ multiplex PCR, and the TCRdb table lists in-frame clones only, not all of them. Of 45,000 to 65,000 clones in the sample, approximately 94% were seen once. Sequencing input: T cells isolated from PBMCs. The receptors stem from a human donor in good health.

The chain links TRBV28 to TRBJ2-7, with D possibly being TRBD1 (7 bases). Germline CDR1 MDHEN, CDR2 SYDVKM. The V end lost 4 bases, the J end lost 6 bases, and 13 bases lay between the germline ends. This CDR3 is 13 amino acids long. Written as DNA, the CDR3 is TGTGCCAGCAGTTGGGGGGACAGAGGCGAGCAGTACTTC. This sequence encodes CASSWGDRGEQYF.

The chain carries TRBV14 and TRBJ2-1, with D maybe TRBD2 (5 bases). Per the germline V gene, CDR1 is SGHDN and CDR2 is FVKESK. This CDR3 is 16 amino acids long. The germline V and J ends were trimmed by 6 bases and 0 bases, with 15 bases remaining between them. This CDR3 reads CASRPRTGSSYNEQFF. CDR3 DNA: TGTGCCAGCAGGCCAAGGACTGGAAGCTCCTACAATGAGCAGTTCTTC.

The chain couples TRBV5-4 to TRBJ1-4, with 9 positions matching TRBD1. The CDR3 extends over 14 amino acids. J lost 8 bases, V lost 4 bases, and 6 bases had no gene match. Germline values: CDR1 SGHNT, CDR2 YYREEE (reference sequence). Here the CDR3 reads CASSLQGAREKLFF. The CDR3 bases are TGTGCCAGCAGCCTACAGGGGGCGCGCGAAAAACTGTTTTTT.

The CDR3, as DNA: TGCAGCGTTGCTCGGACAGAGGGGGCTTTCTTT. Translating it yields CSVARTEGAFF. This chain uses TRBV29-1 with TRBJ1-1, with D perhaps TRBD1 (6 bases). Per germline, CDR1 SQVTM and CDR2 ANQGSEA. The CDR3 is 11 amino acids. The V and J ends lost 4 bases and 11 bases respectively, with 14 bases between them.

The chain carries TRBV14 and TRBJ2-2, with D perhaps matching TRBD2 (6 bases). Germline CDR1 and CDR2: SGHDN and FVKESK. CDR3 length: 16 residues. The V end lost 4 bases, the J end lost 0 bases, and 12 bases lay between the germline ends. This CDR3 reads CASSPVVAANTGELFF. The CDR3 nucleotides are TGTGCCAGCAGCCCTGTGGTAGCGGCGAACACCGGGGAGCTGTTTTTT.

The rearrangement joins TRBV29-1 to TRBJ2-2; D not certain. Germline CDR1 is SQVTM and CDR2 is ANQGSEA. The CDR3 contains 12 residues. Trimming stripped 5 bases from V and 6 bases from J, with 10 bases between. The CDR3 loop is CSVLSFAGELFF. The CDR3 nucleotides are TGCAGCGTTTTGTCCTTTGCCGGGGAGCTGTTTTTT.

This CDR3 is CASSAYRGEQYF. In DNA form, the CDR3 reads TGCGCCAGCAGTGCGTATCGGGGCGAGCAGTACTTC. The chain carries TRBV10-2 and TRBJ2-7, with D maybe TRBD2 (5 bases). The CDR3 loop spans 12 amino acids. Germline values: CDR1 WSHSY, CDR2 SAAADI. The V and J ends lost 4 bases and 6 bases respectively, with 10 bases between them.

CDR3 protein: CSVEEGRGAETQYF. DNA of the CDR3: TGCAGCGTTGAAGAAGGACGGGGAGCCGAGACCCAGTACTTC. V and J are TRBV29-1 and TRBJ2-5, with a weak D call TRBD2 (5 bases). There are 14 residues in the CDR3. Trimming shortened V by 0 bases and J by 5 bases, and 13 bases separated the two germline ends. Germline CDR1 and CDR2: SQVTM and ANQGSEA.

V gene TRBV5-4 combines with J gene TRBJ1-1; 10 bases match TRBD1. The CDR3 extends over 14 amino acids. J was trimmed by 4 bases and V by 1 base; bases with no gene match: 1. CDR1 SGHNT and CDR2 YYREEE come from the germline V gene (reference sequence). CDR3 DNA: TGTGCCAGCAGCTTGAGACAGGGGGCCACTGAAGCTTTCTTT. Translated, it gives CASSLRQGATEAFF.

The rearrangement links TRBV9 to TRBJ2-7; 13 bases line up with TRBD2. V lost 0 bases, J lost 3 bases, and 6 bases stayed unmatched. CDR3 length: 17 residues. The germline CDR1 and CDR2 sequences are SGDLS and YYNGEE. CDR3 DNA sequence: TGTGCCAGCAGCGTAGCCCCGGGGACTAGCGGGAACTACGAGCAGTACTTC. It yields the protein CASSVAPGTSGNYEQYF. The full variable domain, its missing parts supplied by reference TRBV9 and TRBJ2-7, is DSGVTQTPKHLITATGQRVTLRCSPRSGDLSVYWYQQSLDQGLQFLIQYYNGEERAKGNILERFSAQQFPDLHSELNLSSLELGDSALYFCASSVAPGTSGNYEQYFGPGTRLTVT.

The chain combines TRBV29-1 with TRBJ2-1, with unresolved D. The CDR3 length is 11 residues. Trimming pared 5 bases from V and 1 base from J, leaving 3 bases between. Germline loops: CDR1 SQVTM, CDR2 ANQGSEA. CDR3 sequence reads: CSVTSYNEQFF. The CDR3 nucleotides are TGCAGCGTTACATCCTACAATGAGCAGTTCTTC.

The chain is built from TRBV5-4 and TRBJ2-1; TRBD1 matches 8 bases. The CDR3 is 15 amino acids. Germline V gene sequence: CDR1 SGHNT, CDR2 YYREEE (reference sequence). With V trimmed by 4 bases and J by 10 bases, 13 bases remained unmatched. The CDR3: CASSPENRGFREQFF. CDR3 coding DNA: TGTGCCAGCAGCCCCGAGAACAGGGGGTTTAGGGAGCAGTTCTTC.

V gene TRBV7-9 combines with J gene TRBJ1-1; D is possibly TRBD1 (5 bases). Germline loops: CDR1 SEHNR, CDR2 FQNEAQ (reference sequence). Trimming left V 4 bases short and J 4 bases short, with 19 bases between. This CDR3 has 16 amino acids. CDR3 DNA sequence: TGTGCCAGCAGCTCCCGACTCCTTCGGGGGACCACTGAAGCTTTCTTT. Its translation: CASSSRLLRGTTEAFF.

The chain uses TRBV28 and TRBJ1-5, with TRBD1 identical over 9 bases. Per the germline V gene, CDR1 is MDHEN and CDR2 is SYDVKM. CDR3 length equals 16 residues. V lost 5 bases, J lost 1 base, and 6 bases stayed unmatched. The CDR3 coding sequence is TGTGCCAGCAGTGCCGCCGGACAGGGGAGCAATCAGCCCCAGCATTTT. This translates into CASSAAGQGSNQPQHF.

The chain joins TRBV10-3 to TRBJ2-7, with TRBD1 as a possible D gene (6 bases). This CDR3 is built from 18 residues. Germline CDR1 is ENHRY and CDR2 is SYGVKD. With 4 bases removed from V and 12 bases from J, the gap between germline ends came to 34 bases. The CDR3 reads CAISGPTTDIGDKGKLYF. DNA for the CDR3: TGTGCCATCAGTGGACCGACTACGGATATAGGGGACAAAGGGAAATTGTACTTC.

The genes are TRBV7-3 and TRBJ1-1; TRBD1 matches 7 bases. CDR1 and CDR2 (germline): SGHTA, FQGTGA. The trim removed 6 bases at V and 3 bases at J, leaving 4 bases unmatched. The CDR3 loop spans 13 amino acids. The CDR3 region has the DNA TGTGCCAGCAGTGGCGACAGGGACACTGAAGCTTTCTTT. Its translation is CASSGDRDTEAFF. The full variable domain, in which reference TRBV7-3 and TRBJ1-1 provide the parts outside the CDR3, is GAGVSQTPSNKVTEKGKYVELRCDPISGHTALYWYRQSLGQGPEFLIYFQGTGAADDSGLPNDRFFAVRPEGSVSTLKIQRTERGDSAVYLCASSGDRDTEAFFGQGTRLTVV.

The chain carries TRBV11-1 and TRBJ2-7, with D possibly TRBD2 on 6 matching bases. CDR3 length: 13 amino acids. Germline CDR1 and CDR2: SGHAT and FQDESV (reference sequence). Deletions cut 1 base from V and 6 bases from J, with 10 bases between. CDR3 nucleotide sequence: TGTGCCAGCAGCTTAGGACTGGGGGGCGAGCAGTACTTC. It translates to CASSLGLGGEQYF. Based on the CDR3 plus reference TRBV11-1 and TRBJ2-7, the full variable domain is EAEVAQSPRYKITEKSQAVAFWCDPISGHATLYWYRQILGQGPELLVQFQDESVVDDSQLPKDRFSAERLKGVDSTLKIQPAELGDSAMYLCASSLGLGGEQYFGPGTRLTVT.

This clone was observed a single time. V gene TRBV7-9 combines with J gene TRBJ2-1; 11 bases map to TRBD2. Trimming took 2 bases from V and 3 from J; bases not matched to a gene: 9. Germline lookup yields CDR1 SEHNR and CDR2 FQNEAQ (reference sequence). The CDR3 spans 18 residues. The CDR3, as DNA: TGTGCCAGCAGCTTAAAGGAAAGGGGACTAGCGGTCTACAATGAGCAGTTCTTC. Its protein product is CASSLKERGLAVYNEQFF.